These 22 T cell receptor beta chains originate from one sample sequenced in a study of blood T cell repertoires in COVID-19. The data were produced by immunoSEQ multiplex PCR, yet TCRdb's version contains in-frame clones alone and is incomplete. The profile shows fewer than 150,000 clones, about 90% of them singletons. Material for sequencing was peripheral blood. These receptors all come from a man aged 70 or older who had recovered from COVID-19.

V and J are TRBV30 and TRBJ2-7, with TRBD2 identical over 8 bases. Germline assignment: CDR1 GTSNPN and CDR2 SVGIG (reference sequence). This CDR3 has 12 residues. Trimming at V came to 2 bases and at J to 6 bases, leaving 3 bases not matched to a gene. The CDR3 region is CAWSPREGEQYF. CDR3 nucleotides: TGTGCCTGGAGTCCCCGGGAGGGCGAGCAGTACTTC. Full variable domain (outside the CDR3, taken from reference TRBV30 and TRBJ2-7): SQTIHQWPATLVQPVGSPLSLECTVEGTSNPNLYWYRQAAGRGLQLLFYSVGIGQISSEVPQNLSASRPQDRQFILSSKKLLLSDSGFYLCAWSPREGEQYFGPGTRLTVT.

V and J are TRBV28 and TRBJ1-2, with TRBD1 matching over 9 bases. J lost 5 bases, V lost 3 bases, and 7 bases had no gene match. The CDR3 has 15 amino acids. Germline CDR1 reads MDHEN; CDR2 reads SYDVKM. The CDR3 sequence is CASSFGTGGRYGYTF. The CDR3 DNA is TGTGCCAGCAGTTTTGGTACAGGGGGCCGATATGGCTACACCTTC.

The genes are TRBV6-5 and TRBJ1-2; a possible D gene is TRBD1 (6 bases). The ends were cut back, 8 bases at V and 2 bases at J, with 15 bases in the middle. The V gene's germline CDR1 is MNHEY and CDR2 SVGAGI. This CDR3 comprises 14 residues. CDR3 DNA sequence: TGTGCCAGCTGGCTAGGACAGACAAACTATGGCTACACCTTC. It codes for CASWLGQTNYGYTF.

V usage is TRBV3-1 (or the pseudogene TRBV3-2) and J usage is TRBJ2-5; 7 bases are a match to TRBD1. CDR1 and CDR2 from the germline V gene are LGHDT and YNNKEL (reference sequence). Germline trimming cut 5 bases from V and 4 bases from J; bases unmatched to any gene: 4. The CDR3 loop spans 13 amino acids. The CDR3 protein is CASSFDRAETQYF. The DNA of the CDR3 is TGTGCCAGCAGCTTCGACAGGGCAGAGACCCAGTACTTC.

This chain connects TRBV9 to TRBJ2-2; 10 bases map to TRBD2. Germline V gene data show CDR1 as SGDLS and CDR2 as YYNGEE. Unmatched junction bases numbered 6, after V lost 2 bases and J lost 8 bases. CDR3 length equals 15 residues. CDR3 amino acids: CASSVSGGSPGELFF. The CDR3 DNA reads as TGTGCCAGCAGCGTTAGCGGGGGGTCTCCTGGGGAGCTGTTTTTT.

This clone was observed a few times. V and J are TRBV7-9 and TRBJ2-1; 11 bases agree with TRBD1. There are 17 residues in the CDR3. The V gene's germline CDR1 is SEHNR and CDR2 FQNEAQ (reference sequence). J gave up 4 bases and V 2 bases, and 7 bases lay outside the gene matches. CDR3 loop: CASSLNKGQGVYNEQFF. The CDR3 DNA reads as TGTGCCAGCAGCTTAAACAAGGGACAGGGGGTTTACAATGAGCAGTTCTTC.

A single count supports this clone. This chain uses TRBV27 with TRBJ2-1; the D gene is possibly TRBD1 (5 bases). The CDR3 is made up of 15 amino acids. CDR1 is MNHEY, CDR2 SMNVEV, per germline (reference sequence). Trimming removed 3 bases at V and 3 bases at J, with 12 bases between. The CDR3 DNA reads as TGTGCCAGCAGTTTGTCAGGGTTTTACTACAATGAGCAGTTCTTC. As protein: CASSLSGFYYNEQFF.

The chain employs TRBV27 and TRBJ2-7; 7 bases map to TRBD1. This CDR3 region has 16 residues. From germline, CDR1 is MNHEY and CDR2 SMNVEV (reference sequence). V gave up 2 bases and J gave up 5 bases; unmatched junction bases: 12. For the CDR3, the DNA is TGTGCCAGCAGTTTAGACCCTGGGACAGTACCCCACGAGCAGTACTTC. Translation: CASSLDPGTVPHEQYF.

The CDR3 DNA is TGCGCCAGCAGCCCAGGAATGGGCAGGGTTGGTGGCTACACCTTC. It translates to CASSPGMGRVGGYTF. The chain combines TRBV5-1 with TRBJ1-2; tentatively, D is TRBD1 (5 bases). V was pared by 4 bases and J by 7 bases, with 20 bases between. CDR1 and CDR2 (germline): SGHRS, YFSETQ. The CDR3 is made up of 15 amino acids.

V gene TRBV28 combines with J gene TRBJ1-5; TRBD1 matches at 12 bases. The V segment lost 5 bases and the J segment 1 base; nucleotides outside the gene matches: 6. From germline, CDR1 is MDHEN and CDR2 SYDVKM. The CDR3 is 17 amino acids. The CDR3 reads CASSAPGTGGSNQPQHF. The CDR3 DNA is TGTGCCAGCAGTGCTCCCGGGACAGGGGGCAGCAATCAGCCCCAGCATTTT.

The V and J genes are TRBV11-2 and TRBJ2-3; TRBD2 agrees at 7 bases. Germline trimming cut 1 base from V and 2 bases from J; bases unmatched to any gene: 9. CDR3 size: 17 residues. CDR1 and CDR2 from the germline V gene are SGHAT and FQNNGV. CDR3 sequence (DNA): TGTGCCAGCAGCTTAGTTAATTTGCGGGGGAACACAGATACGCAGTATTTT. It translates to CASSLVNLRGNTDTQYF.

V usage is TRBV5-1 and J usage is TRBJ1-6, with D unclear. The germline V gene has CDR1 SGHRS and CDR2 YFSETQ. The CDR3 loop spans 15 amino acids. V dropped 0 bases and J dropped 5 bases, with 9 bases sitting between them. CDR3 protein: CASSLGGLHNSPLHF. CDR3 in DNA: TGCGCCAGCAGCTTGGGTGGACTCCATAATTCACCCCTCCACTTT. The variable domain in full, completed from reference TRBV5-1 and TRBJ1-6, reads KAGVTQTPRYLIKTRGQQVTLSCSPISGHRSVSWYQQTPGQGLQFLFEYFSETQRNKGNFPGRFSGRQFSNSRSEMNVSTLELGDSALYLCASSLGGLHNSPLHFGNGTRLTVT.

The J gene is TRBJ2-3, the V gene TRBV12-3 or TRBV12-4; D unresolved. The CDR3 covers 11 residues. V was trimmed by 8 bases and J by 4 bases, leaving 7 bases between them. This CDR3 reads CASGPADTQYF. The DNA for the CDR3 is TGTGCCAGCGGGCCCGCAGATACGCAGTATTTT.

This chain connects TRBV5-5 to TRBJ2-3; D call uncertain. Between the trimmed V and J ends, which lost 2 bases and 1 base, there was a span of 8 bases. The CDR3 extends over 14 amino acids. CDR1 and CDR2 from the germline V gene are SGHKS and YYEKEE (reference sequence). CDR3 sequence reads: CASSLQWGTDTQYF. CDR3 sequence (DNA): TGTGCCAGCAGCTTACAGTGGGGCACAGATACGCAGTATTTT.

This sequence joins TRBV24-1 and TRBJ2-2; 7 nucleotides align to TRBD1. The CDR3 has 17 residues. V shed 4 bases and J 4 bases; nucleotides not matched to a gene: 11. Germline CDR1 KGHDR, CDR2 SFDVKD. The CDR3 is CATSDVTGTDFTGELFF. In nucleotides, the CDR3 is TGTGCCACCAGTGACGTGACCGGGACAGATTTCACCGGGGAGCTGTTTTTT.

The V call is TRBV2, the J call TRBJ1-2; perhaps TRBD1 as D (6 bases). The germline V gene has CDR1 SNHLY and CDR2 FYNNEI. The CDR3 totals 15 residues. The germline V and J ends were trimmed by 3 bases and 4 bases, with 15 bases remaining between them. The CDR3 is CASSEDSPNIYGYTF. CDR3 in DNA: TGTGCCAGCAGTGAGGACAGTCCTAACATCTATGGCTACACCTTC.

The rearrangement uses TRBV6-5 and TRBJ2-3; a possible D gene is TRBD1 (7 bases). The CDR3 totals 14 residues. Trimming removed 2 bases at V and 5 bases at J, with 11 bases between. Germline assignment: CDR1 MNHEY and CDR2 SVGAGI. CDR3 nucleotide sequence: TGTGCCAGCAGTTACACAGGGGAGGTAGATACGCAGTATTTT. Its protein is CASSYTGEVDTQYF.

The chain has TRBV29-1 and TRBJ1-3; TRBD1 matches at 9 bases. CDR1 is SQVTM and CDR2 is ANQGSEA in the germline V gene. V was clipped by 6 bases and J by 9 bases; unmatched bases: 9. The CDR3 length is 13 residues. The CDR3 nucleotides are TGCAGCGTCGCTACAGGGGGCAGGGGCACCATATATTTT. Encoded protein: CSVATGGRGTIYF.

The rearrangement joins TRBV5-1 to TRBJ1-4; D perhaps matches TRBD1 (6 bases). CDR1 SGHRS and CDR2 YFSETQ come from the germline V gene. V was shortened by 3 bases and J by 8 bases, with 17 bases between the two germline ends. This CDR3 comprises 15 residues. The CDR3 sequence: CASSSSTGWAEKLFF. In nucleotides, the CDR3 is TGCGCCAGCAGCTCGAGTACAGGGTGGGCCGAAAAACTGTTTTTT.

This sequence joins TRBV28 and TRBJ1-2; D might be TRBD1 (6 bases). The CDR3 length is 14 residues. V lost 4 bases to trimming and J lost 4 bases, with 13 bases between them. CDR1 is MDHEN and CDR2 is SYDVKM in the germline V gene. The chain's CDR3 is CASSSTGSGYGYTF. As DNA, the CDR3 is TGTGCCAGCAGTTCGACAGGATCGGGCTATGGCTACACCTTC.

The gene calls are TRBV24-1 and TRBJ2-5; 11 bases are shared with TRBD2. The ends lost 4 bases at V and 4 bases at J; junction bases unmatched: 13. The CDR3 consists of 18 residues. Germline V gene data show CDR1 as KGHDR and CDR2 as SFDVKD. The CDR3 here is CATSDPDPLAGGGETQYF. The CDR3 DNA sequence: TGTGCCACCAGTGACCCCGACCCTCTAGCGGGAGGCGGAGAGACCCAGTACTTC.

This chain's CDR3 is CASSPGTDYGYTF. In DNA form, the CDR3 reads TGTGCCAGCAGCCCAGGGACAGACTATGGCTACACCTTC. The chain recombines TRBV3-1 (or the pseudogene TRBV3-2) with TRBJ1-2, with 7 bases lining up with TRBD1. This CDR3 region has 13 residues. J was trimmed by 3 bases and V by 4 bases; bases with no gene match: 2. Germline CDR1 LGHDT, CDR2 YNNKEL (reference sequence).